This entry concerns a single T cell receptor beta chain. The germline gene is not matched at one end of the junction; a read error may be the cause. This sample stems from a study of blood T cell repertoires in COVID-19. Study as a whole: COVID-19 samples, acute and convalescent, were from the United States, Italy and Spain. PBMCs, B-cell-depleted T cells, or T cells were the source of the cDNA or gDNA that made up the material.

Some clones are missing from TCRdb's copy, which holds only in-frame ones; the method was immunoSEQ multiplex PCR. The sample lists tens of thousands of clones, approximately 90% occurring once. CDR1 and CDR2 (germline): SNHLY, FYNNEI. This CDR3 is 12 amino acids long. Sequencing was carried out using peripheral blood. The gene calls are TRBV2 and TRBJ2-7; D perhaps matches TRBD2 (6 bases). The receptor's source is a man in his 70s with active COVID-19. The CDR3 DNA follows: TGTGCCAGCAAATGGGACTCCAACGAGCAGTACTTC. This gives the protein CASKWDSNEQYF.